This T cell receptor beta chain originates from a study of patients and donors after allogeneic stem cell transplantation. MiXCR, applied by TCRdb to the RT-PCR reads, yields one record per CDR3 protein. The table lists 800,000 to 1,000,000 distinct CDR3 sequences, about a sixth of them singletons. This CDR3 spans 15 amino acids. V lost 6 bases to trimming and J lost 5 bases; unmatched junction nucleotides: 8. The sequence came from a human donor who was either an allogeneic HSCT recipient or a stem cell or donor lymphocyte infusion donor (not recorded which). It is not recorded whose cells these are; they may come from a transplant donor. V usage is TRBV12-3 or TRBV12-4 and J usage is TRBJ1-5, with 9 bases identical to TRBD1. Sequenced: blood, either unsorted or a sorted T cell fraction (not recorded which). The CDR3 DNA reads as TGTGCCAGCAGCTTGGGACAGGGTCTCGATCAGCCCCAGCATTTT. Amino acids: CASSLGQGLDQPQHF.